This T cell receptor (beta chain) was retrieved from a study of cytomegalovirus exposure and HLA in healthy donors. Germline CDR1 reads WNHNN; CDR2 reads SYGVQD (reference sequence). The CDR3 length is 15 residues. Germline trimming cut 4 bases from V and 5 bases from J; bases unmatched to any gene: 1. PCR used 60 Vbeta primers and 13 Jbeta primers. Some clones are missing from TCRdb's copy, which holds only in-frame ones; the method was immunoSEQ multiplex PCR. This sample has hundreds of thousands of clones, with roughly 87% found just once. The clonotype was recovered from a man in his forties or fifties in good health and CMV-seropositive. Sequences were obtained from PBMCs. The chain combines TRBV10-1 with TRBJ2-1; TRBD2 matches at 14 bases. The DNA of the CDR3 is TGCGCCAGCAGTGGACTAGCGGGAGGGGACAATGAGCAGTTCTTC. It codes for CASSGLAGGDNEQFF.